The rows below give T cell receptor beta chains drawn from one sample of a study of human T cells and chemical hapten exposure. TCRdb re-called the RACE reads through MiXCR, storing one row per CDR3 protein. The data contain tens of thousands of distinct CDR3 sequences, approximately 10% of them seen just once; the ten biggest clones take up 3.5% to 4.5%. The sequencing used whole blood, collected in connection with sensitization to the hapten diphenylcyclopropenone (DPC). Every receptor here comes from a woman aged 55-70 years with alopecia areata. Some clones in this sample may be carry-over from other donors' samples. Each CDR3 is given with its conserved first and last residue. The order of the fields is J gene, clone size, V gene, D gene, CDR3 protein, CDR3 DNA. The D gene is left open where the match is weak. Not all rows give a size; the values are once, few, many and, for expanded clones, a class.

TRBJ2-4,NA,TRBV12-3/TRBV12-4,NA,CASSLNPGLRARDIQYF,TGTGCCAGCAGTTTAAATCCCGGCCTTAGGGCCAGGGACATTCAGTACTTC
TRBJ1-1,few,TRBV6-6,TRBD1,CASSPGQAEAFF,TGTGCCAGCAGCCCAGGACAGGCGGAAGCTTTCTTT
TRBJ2-5,few,TRBV7-9,TRBD2,CASSPTLRGSGETQYF,TGTGCCAGCAGCCCTACTCTGCGGGGGAGTGGGGAGACCCAGTACTTC
TRBJ1-1,NA,TRBV29-1,NA,CSVEQAEAFF,TGCAGCGTTGAGCAGGCTGAAGCTTTCTTT
TRBJ1-1,NA,TRBV27,TRBD1,CASSYHYDREDTEASF,TGTGCCAGCAGTTACCACTATGACAGGGAGGATACTGAAGCTTCCTTT
TRBJ1-1,few,TRBV25-1,NA,CASSQTENTEAFF,TGTGCCAGCAGTCAGACCGAGAACACTGAAGCTTTCTTT
TRBJ1-5,few,TRBV12-3/TRBV12-4,NA,CASSTQGNQPQHF,TGTGCCAGCAGTACACAGGGCAATCAGCCCCAGCATTTT
TRBJ1-5,few,TRBV12-3/TRBV12-4,NA,CASSLGVVPGSNQPQHF,TGTGCCAGCAGTTTAGGGGTGGTCCCCGGGAGCAATCAGCCCCAGCATTTT
TRBJ1-1,NA,TRBV6-2/TRBV6-3,NA,CASSYFSSTEAFF,TGTGCCAGCAGTTACTTTTCCAGTACTGAAGCTTTCTTT
TRBJ2-1,few,TRBV2,TRBD1,CASSRQGEGEQFF,TGTGCCAGCTCGCGGCAGGGGGAAGGAGAGCAGTTCTTC
TRBJ2-5,NA,TRBV30,TRBD2,CAKTSGAGETQYF,TGTGCCAAGACTAGCGGGGCTGGAGAGACCCAGTACTTC
TRBJ1-1,NA,TRBV7-6,NA,CASSLVGTLNTDAFF,TGTGCCAGCAGCTTAGTGGGGACTTTGAACACTGACGCTTTCTTT
TRBJ1-1,few,TRBV5-1,NA,CASSLGGLRNTEAFF,TGCGCCAGCAGCTTAGGGGGGTTAAGAAACACTGAAGCTTTCTTT
TRBJ2-1,few,TRBV7-2,NA,CASSLYAGSSYNEQFF,TGTGCCAGCAGCTTATACGCGGGTAGCTCCTACAATGAGCAGTTCTTC
TRBJ1-1,NA,TRBV6-5,NA,CASSPNREAFF,TGTGCCAGCAGTCCTAATAGGGAAGCTTTCTTT
TRBJ2-7,NA,TRBV27,NA,CASSLPGRESYEQYF,TGTGCCAGCAGTTTACCCGGCAGGGAAAGCTACGAGCAGTACTTC
TRBJ1-3,few,TRBV5-6,TRBD1,CASSKGQGAAGNTIYF,TGTGCCAGCAGCAAGGGACAGGGAGCCGCTGGAAACACCATATATTTT
TRBJ1-2,many,TRBV6-5,NA,CASSYSYGNDYGYTF,TGTGCCAGCAGTTACTCGTACGGTAATGACTATGGCTACACCTTC
TRBJ1-2,many,TRBV19,NA,CASSWERLYGYTF,TGTGCCAGTAGTTGGGAGCGCCTGTATGGCTACACCTTC
TRBJ2-7,NA,TRBV9,TRBD2,CASSAGASGLYEQYF,TGTGCCAGCAGCGCGGGGGCTAGCGGGCTCTACGAGCAGTACTTC
TRBJ2-7,NA,TRBV10-3,NA,CAISVTGARYEQYF,TGTGCCATCAGTGTTACAGGAGCAAGATACGAGCAGTACTTC
TRBJ2-7,NA,TRBV7-9,TRBD2,CASSFWSSGLNEQYF,TGTGCCAGCAGCTTTTGGTCTAGCGGGTTGAACGAGCAGTACTTC
TRBJ2-1,many,TRBV7-9,TRBD1,CASRSQGVYNEQFF,TGTGCCAGCAGATCGCAGGGGGTTTACAATGAGCAGTTCTTC
TRBJ2-1,many,TRBV21-1,NA,CASSARFLPYNEQFF,TGTGCCAGCAGCGCTCGGTTTCTCCCCTACAATGAGCAGTTCTTC
TRBJ2-3,many,TRBV7-9,NA,CASSLLRGTDTQYF,TGTGCCAGCAGCTTACTCAGGGGCACAGATACGCAGTATTTT
TRBJ2-3,few,TRBV5-6,TRBD2,CASSLRAGSVQYF,TGTGCCAGCAGCTTGCGAGCGGGGTCAGTGCAGTATTTT
TRBJ2-3,many,TRBV20-1,NA,CSARLQTLTDTQYF,TGCAGTGCTAGACTACAAACACTCACAGATACGCAGTATTTT
TRBJ2-1,NA,TRBV20-1,NA,CSARDAGRLEQFF,TGCAGTGCTAGAGATGCCGGGCGGCTTGAGCAGTTCTTC
TRBJ1-2,many,TRBV7-3,NA,CASSPTVDRSYGYTF,TGTGCCAGCAGCCCGACAGTGGACAGAAGCTATGGCTACACCTTC
TRBJ2-1,many,TRBV20-1,TRBD2,CSGASGGAYNEQFF,TGCAGTGGTGCGAGCGGGGGGGCCTACAATGAGCAGTTCTTC
TRBJ2-3,many,TRBV7-9,NA,CASSRDPDTQYF,TGTGCCAGCAGCAGGGACCCAGATACGCAGTATTTT
TRBJ2-2,few,TRBV7-6,NA,CASSLDGAANTGELFF,TGTGCCAGCAGCTTAGATGGGGCGGCGAACACCGGGGAGCTGTTTTTT
TRBJ2-5,many,TRBV11-1,TRBD2,CASSQGTRLQETQYF,TGTGCCAGCAGTCAAGGGACTAGATTGCAAGAGACCCAGTACTTC
TRBJ2-5,few,TRBV2,NA,CAGGNQETQYF,TGTGCCGGCGGGAACCAAGAGACCCAGTACTTC
TRBJ1-2,NA,TRBV7-8,NA,CASSRGPGIYYGYTF,TGTGCCAGCAGTAGAGGTCCAGGGATCTACTATGGCTACACCTTC
TRBJ2-3,NA,TRBV9,TRBD2,CASSVRTSGATDTQYF,TGTGCCAGCAGCGTAAGGACTAGCGGGGCAACAGATACGCAGTATTTT
TRBJ1-2,NA,TRBV12-3/TRBV12-4,TRBD1,CASSPRGDRGYGYTF,TGTGCCAGCAGCCCCCGCGGGGACAGGGGCTATGGCTACACCTTC
TRBJ1-6,few,TRBV5-4,NA,CASSLGRGNSPLHF,TGTGCCAGCAGCTTGGGACGGGGTAATTCACCCCTCCACTTT
TRBJ1-5,many,TRBV21-1,NA,CASRPRREGKISNQPQHF,TGTGCCAGCAGGCCCCGGCGGGAAGGGAAAATAAGCAATCAGCCCCAGCATTTT
TRBJ2-5,many,TRBV5-1,NA,CASSLAQETQYF,TGCGCCAGCAGCTTGGCCCAAGAGACCCAGTACTTC
TRBJ1-1,many,TRBV6-5,TRBD1,CASSYLGTVGTEAFF,TGTGCCAGCAGTTACCTGGGGACAGTAGGGACTGAAGCTTTCTTT
TRBJ1-1,many,TRBV14,NA,CASSSRGGEAFF,TGTGCCAGCAGCTCTAGGGGGGGTGAAGCTTTCTTT